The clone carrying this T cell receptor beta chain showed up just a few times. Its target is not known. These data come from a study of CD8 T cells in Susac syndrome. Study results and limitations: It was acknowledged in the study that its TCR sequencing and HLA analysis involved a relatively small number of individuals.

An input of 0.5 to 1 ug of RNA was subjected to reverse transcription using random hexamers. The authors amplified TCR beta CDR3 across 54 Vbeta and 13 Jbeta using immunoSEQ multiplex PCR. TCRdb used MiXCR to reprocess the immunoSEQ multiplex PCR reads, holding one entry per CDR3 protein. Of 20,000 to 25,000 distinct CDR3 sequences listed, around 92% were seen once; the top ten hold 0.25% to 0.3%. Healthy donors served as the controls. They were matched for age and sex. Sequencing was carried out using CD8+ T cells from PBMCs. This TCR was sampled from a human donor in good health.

The CDR3 DNA is TGTGCCAGCAGCTTAAACTACGAGCAGTACTTC. It specifies CASSLNYEQYF. The V and J genes are TRBV7-2 and TRBJ2-7; D is unclear. The V gene's germline CDR1 is SGHTA and CDR2 FQGNSA. The CDR3 consists of 11 residues. Trimming pared 2 bases from V and 3 bases from J, leaving 2 bases between.